These 5 T cell receptor beta chains share one sample of origin, sequenced in a study of CD4+ T cells in melanoma. Profiling relied on immunoSEQ multiplex PCR, and the TCRdb table lists in-frame clones only, not all of them. Among over 100,000 clones listed, around 93% were seen once. The sample was peripheral blood. These receptors all stem from a human donor with melanoma.

Concerning this clone itself: The sample carries other DNA sequences with the same CDR3. The V and J genes are TRBV7-3 and TRBJ2-5, with 7 bases lining up with TRBD1. The V and J ends lost 5 bases and 1 base, in that order; junction bases with no gene match: 4. This CDR3 region has 14 residues. Germline V gene lookup returns CDR1 SGHTA and CDR2 FQGTGA. The CDR3 reads CASSPTGLQETQYF. CDR3 bases: TGTGCCAGCAGCCCGACAGGGCTCCAAGAGACCCAGTACTTC.

The V gene is TRBV13, the J gene TRBJ2-7; 9 nucleotides align to TRBD2. CDR1 is PRHDT and CDR2 is FYEKMQ in the germline V gene (reference sequence). The CDR3 spans 14 residues. V lost 5 bases, J lost 5 bases, and 7 bases stayed unmatched. The CDR3 sequence is CASSRGTSRDEQYF. For the CDR3, the DNA is TGTGCCAGCAGCCGCGGGACTAGCCGGGACGAGCAGTACTTC. Filled out from reference TRBV13 and TRBJ2-7, the complete variable domain reads AAGVIQSPRHLIKEKRETATLKCYPIPRHDTVYWYQQGPGQDPQFLISFYEKMQSDKGSIPDRFSAQQFSDYHSELNMSSLELGDSALYFCASSRGTSRDEQYFGPGTRLTVT.

The gene calls are TRBV6-6 and TRBJ2-1; the D gene could be TRBD1 or TRBD2 (6 bases each). V was trimmed by 10 bases and J by 2 bases, leaving 15 bases between them. The germline V gene encodes CDR1 MNHNY and CDR2 SVGAGI (reference sequence). This CDR3 is 14 amino acids long. CDR3 amino acids: CATLGGWAYNEQFF. As DNA, the CDR3 is TGTGCCACCCTCGGGGGCTGGGCCTACAATGAGCAGTTCTTC.

The chain employs TRBV5-4 and TRBJ2-7, with D possibly TRBD1 on 5 matching bases. Trimming left V 3 bases short and J 5 bases short, with 12 bases between. CDR3 length: 13 amino acids. Germline V gene data show CDR1 as SGHNT and CDR2 as YYREEE (reference sequence). The CDR3, as DNA: TGTGCCAGCAGCTCCCTCCAGGGTAACGAGCAGTACTTC. Translating gives CASSSLQGNEQYF. Filled out from reference TRBV5-4 and TRBJ2-7, the complete variable domain reads ETGVTQSPTHLIKTRGQQVTLRCSSQSGHNTVSWYQQALGQGPQFIFQYYREEENGRGNFPPRFSGLQFPNYSSELNVNALELDDSALYLCASSSLQGNEQYFGPGTRLTVT.

A note on this clone: This specimen includes other DNA sequences encoding the same CDR3. V and J are TRBV5-1 and TRBJ1-2; D remains unclear. Germline V gene sequence: CDR1 SGHRS, CDR2 YFSETQ. The V and J ends lost 2 bases and 4 bases respectively, with 6 bases between them. This CDR3 comprises 12 residues. CDR3 loop: CASSFSGYGYTF. The CDR3 DNA reads as TGCGCCAGCAGCTTTTCGGGCTATGGCTACACCTTC.